This TCR beta chain emerged from a study of blood T cell repertoires in COVID-19. The overall study: T cells, B-cell-depleted T cells, or PBMCs supplied cDNA or gDNA.

V lost 6 bases, J lost 0 bases, and 8 bases lay in between. The CDR3 loop spans 13 amino acids. Authors' data handling: It was from reference gene primer amplification that nucleated cell counts were estimated. The assay was immunoSEQ multiplex PCR, and TCRdb's table has in-frame clones only and misses some. V, J and clone size were drawn from that table, and D and trimming were deduced from the DNA. The table shows almost 250,000 clones, with around 86% occurring only once. The clonotype originates from a woman in her sixties who had recovered from COVID-19. Input material: peripheral blood. The J gene is TRBJ1-1, the V gene TRBV23-1, with D unresolved. TRBV23-1 is flagged as an ORF with uncertain function. The CDR3 protein is CASRGSLNTEAFF. The CDR3 nucleotides are TGCGCCAGCAGGGGGAGTTTGAACACTGAAGCTTTCTTT.